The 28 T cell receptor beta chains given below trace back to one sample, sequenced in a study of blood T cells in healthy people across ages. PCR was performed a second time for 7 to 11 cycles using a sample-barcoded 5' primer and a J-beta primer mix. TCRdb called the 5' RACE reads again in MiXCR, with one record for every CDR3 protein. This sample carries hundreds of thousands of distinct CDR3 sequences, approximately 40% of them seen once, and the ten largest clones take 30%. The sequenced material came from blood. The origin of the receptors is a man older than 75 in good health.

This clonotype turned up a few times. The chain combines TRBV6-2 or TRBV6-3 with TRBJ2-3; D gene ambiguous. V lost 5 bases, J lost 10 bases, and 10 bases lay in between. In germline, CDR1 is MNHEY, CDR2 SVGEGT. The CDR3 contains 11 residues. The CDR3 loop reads CASSPQSAQYF. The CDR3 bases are TGTGCCAGCAGTCCCCAGAGTGCGCAGTATTTT.

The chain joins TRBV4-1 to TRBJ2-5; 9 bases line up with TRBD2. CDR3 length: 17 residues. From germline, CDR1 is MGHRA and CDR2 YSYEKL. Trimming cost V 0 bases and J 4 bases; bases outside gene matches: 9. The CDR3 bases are TGCGCCAGCAGCCAAGATCAAGGCGGGGGGGTATCAGAGACCCAGTACTTC. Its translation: CASSQDQGGGVSETQYF.

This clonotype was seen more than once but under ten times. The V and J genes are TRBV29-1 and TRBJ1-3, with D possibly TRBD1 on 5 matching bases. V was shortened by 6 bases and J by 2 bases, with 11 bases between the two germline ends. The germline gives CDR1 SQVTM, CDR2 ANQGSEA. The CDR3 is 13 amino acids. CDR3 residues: CSVRELAGNTIYF. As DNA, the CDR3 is TGCAGCGTCAGGGAGCTGGCTGGAAACACCATATATTTT. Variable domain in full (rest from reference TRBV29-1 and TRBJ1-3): SAVISQKPSRDICQRGTSLTIQCQVDSQVTMMFWYRQQPGQSLTLIATANQGSEATYESGFVIDKFPISRPNLTFSTLTVSNMSPEDSSIYLCSVRELAGNTIYFGEGSWLTVV.

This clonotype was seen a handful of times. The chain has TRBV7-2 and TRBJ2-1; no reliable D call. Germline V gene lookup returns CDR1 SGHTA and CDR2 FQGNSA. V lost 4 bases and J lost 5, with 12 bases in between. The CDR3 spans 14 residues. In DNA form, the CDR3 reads TGTGCCAGCAGCTCGCGACTGGTTGACAATGAGCAGTTCTTC. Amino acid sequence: CASSSRLVDNEQFF.

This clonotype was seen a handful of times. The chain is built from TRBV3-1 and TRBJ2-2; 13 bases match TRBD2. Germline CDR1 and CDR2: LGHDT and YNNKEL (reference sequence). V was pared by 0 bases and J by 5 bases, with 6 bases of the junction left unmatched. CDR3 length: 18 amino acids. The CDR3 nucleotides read TGTGCCAGCAGCCAAGATAGGGGACTAGCGGGGAGAACCGGGGAGCTGTTTTTT. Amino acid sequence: CASSQDRGLAGRTGELFF.

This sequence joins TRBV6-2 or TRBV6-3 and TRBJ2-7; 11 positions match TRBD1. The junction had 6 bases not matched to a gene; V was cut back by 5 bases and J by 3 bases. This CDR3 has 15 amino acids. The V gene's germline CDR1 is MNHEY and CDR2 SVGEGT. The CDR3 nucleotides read TGTGCCAGCAGTGCTTCCGGGACAGGGGGCTACGAGCAGTACTTC. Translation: CASSASGTGGYEQYF.

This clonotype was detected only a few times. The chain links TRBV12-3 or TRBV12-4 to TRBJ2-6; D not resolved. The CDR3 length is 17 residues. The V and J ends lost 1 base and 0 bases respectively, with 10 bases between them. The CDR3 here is CASSLGQMSSGANVLTF. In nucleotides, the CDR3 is TGTGCCAGCAGTTTAGGTCAGATGAGCTCTGGGGCCAACGTCCTGACTTTC.

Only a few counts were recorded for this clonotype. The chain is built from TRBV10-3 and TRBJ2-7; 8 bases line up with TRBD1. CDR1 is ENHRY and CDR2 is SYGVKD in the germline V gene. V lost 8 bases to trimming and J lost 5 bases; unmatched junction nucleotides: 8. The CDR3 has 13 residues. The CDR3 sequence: CAIADRGYNEQYF. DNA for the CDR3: TGTGCCATCGCCGACAGGGGTTACAACGAGCAGTACTTC.

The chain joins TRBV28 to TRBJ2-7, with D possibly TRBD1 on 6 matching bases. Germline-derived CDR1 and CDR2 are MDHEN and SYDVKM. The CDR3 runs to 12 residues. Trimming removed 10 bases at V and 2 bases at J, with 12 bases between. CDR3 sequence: CATHRETYEQYF. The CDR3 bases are TGTGCCACCCACAGGGAGACCTACGAGCAGTACTTC.

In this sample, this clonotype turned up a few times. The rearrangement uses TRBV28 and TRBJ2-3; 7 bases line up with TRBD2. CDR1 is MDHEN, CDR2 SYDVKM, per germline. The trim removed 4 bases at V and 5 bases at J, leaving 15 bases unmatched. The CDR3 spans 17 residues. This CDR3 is CASSSLSGGAVGDTQYF. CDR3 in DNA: TGTGCCAGCAGTTCCCTTTCGGGGGGAGCGGTAGGAGATACGCAGTATTTT.

CDR3 in DNA: TGCGCCAGCAGGGACCCAGGGGTCTCCCACAATGAGCAGTACTTC. Protein: CASRDPGVSHNEQYF. V and J are TRBV5-1 and TRBJ2-7, with D perhaps matching TRBD1 (6 bases). Trimming cost V 5 bases and J 7 bases, with 22 bases left between them. The CDR3 contains 15 residues. Germline assignment: CDR1 SGHRS and CDR2 YFSETQ. Filled out from reference TRBV5-1 and TRBJ2-7, the complete variable domain reads KAGVTQTPRYLIKTRGQQVTLSCSPISGHRSVSWYQQTPGQGLQFLFEYFSETQRNKGNFPGRFSGRQFSNSRSEMNVSTLELGDSALYLCASRDPGVSHNEQYFGPGTRLTVT.

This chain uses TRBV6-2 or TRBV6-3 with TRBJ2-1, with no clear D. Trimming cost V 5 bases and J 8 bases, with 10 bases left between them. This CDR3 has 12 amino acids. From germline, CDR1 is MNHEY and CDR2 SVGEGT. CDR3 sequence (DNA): TGTGCCAGCAGTCTAATCGGTTATGAGCAGTTCTTC. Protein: CASSLIGYEQFF.

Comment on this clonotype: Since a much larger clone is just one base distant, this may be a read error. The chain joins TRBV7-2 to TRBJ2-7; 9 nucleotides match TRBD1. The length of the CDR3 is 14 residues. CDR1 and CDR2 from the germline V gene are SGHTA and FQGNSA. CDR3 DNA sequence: TGTGCCTGCAGCCCACCGGGACAGGGCTTAAAACAGTACTTC. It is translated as CACSPPGQGLKQYF.

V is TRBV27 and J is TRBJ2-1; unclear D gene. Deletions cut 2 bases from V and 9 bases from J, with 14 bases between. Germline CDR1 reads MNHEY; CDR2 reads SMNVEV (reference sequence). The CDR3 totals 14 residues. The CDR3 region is CASSLGQRVGEQFF. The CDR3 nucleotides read TGTGCCAGCAGTTTAGGTCAGCGCGTAGGTGAGCAGTTCTTC.

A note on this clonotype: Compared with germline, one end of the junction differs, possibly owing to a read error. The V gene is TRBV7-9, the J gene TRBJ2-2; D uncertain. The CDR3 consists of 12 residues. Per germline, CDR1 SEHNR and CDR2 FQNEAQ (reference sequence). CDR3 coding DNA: TGTTCCAGCAGCTTACGCACCGGGGAGCTGTTTTTT. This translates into CSSSLRTGELFF.

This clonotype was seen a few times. The CDR3 loop reads CASSQPTSGQWGETQYF. The CDR3, as DNA: TGTGCCAGCAGCCAACCGACTAGCGGACAATGGGGAGAGACCCAGTACTTC. This sequence joins TRBV3-1 and TRBJ2-5, with 9 bases matching TRBD2. Germline assignment: CDR1 LGHDT and CDR2 YNNKEL (reference sequence). The J segment lost 4 bases and the V segment lost 2 bases, leaving 11 bases of the junction unmatched. The CDR3 spans 17 residues.

The CDR3 is CASSLGTSTTYEQFF. The CDR3, as DNA: TGTGCCAGCAGCCTAGGGACTAGCACTACATACGAGCAGTTCTTC. This chain connects TRBV5-4 to TRBJ2-1, with TRBD2 matching 9 bases. Per the germline V gene, CDR1 is SGHNT and CDR2 is YYREEE (reference sequence). The V and J ends lost 4 bases and 10 bases, in that order; junction bases with no gene match: 12. The CDR3 contains 15 residues.

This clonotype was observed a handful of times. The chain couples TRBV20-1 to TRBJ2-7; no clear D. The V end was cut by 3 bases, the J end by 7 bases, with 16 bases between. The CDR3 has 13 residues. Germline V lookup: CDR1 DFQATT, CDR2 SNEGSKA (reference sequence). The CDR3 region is CSASVRSWDEQYF. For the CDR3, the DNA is TGCAGTGCTAGTGTGAGGAGCTGGGATGAGCAGTACTTC.

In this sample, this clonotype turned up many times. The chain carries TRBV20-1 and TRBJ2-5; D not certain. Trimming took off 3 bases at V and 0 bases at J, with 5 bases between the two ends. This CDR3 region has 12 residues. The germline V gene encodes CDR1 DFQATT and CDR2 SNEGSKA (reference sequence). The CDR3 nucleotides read TGCAGTGCTAGCCCGAACCAAGAGACCCAGTACTTC. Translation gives CSASPNQETQYF.

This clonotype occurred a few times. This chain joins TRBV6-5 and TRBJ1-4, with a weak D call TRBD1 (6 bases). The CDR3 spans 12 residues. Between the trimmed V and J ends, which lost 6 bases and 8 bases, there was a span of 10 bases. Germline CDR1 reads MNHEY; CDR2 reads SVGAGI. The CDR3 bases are TGTGCCAGCAGCAGGGGAGACGAAAAACTGTTTTTT. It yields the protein CASSRGDEKLFF.

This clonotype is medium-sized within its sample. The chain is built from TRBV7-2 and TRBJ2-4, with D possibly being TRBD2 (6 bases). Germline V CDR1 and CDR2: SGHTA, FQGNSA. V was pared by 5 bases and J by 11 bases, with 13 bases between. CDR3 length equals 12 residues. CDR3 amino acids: CASSPQEGLQYF. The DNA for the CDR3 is TGTGCCAGCAGCCCTCAGGAGGGACTTCAGTACTTC.

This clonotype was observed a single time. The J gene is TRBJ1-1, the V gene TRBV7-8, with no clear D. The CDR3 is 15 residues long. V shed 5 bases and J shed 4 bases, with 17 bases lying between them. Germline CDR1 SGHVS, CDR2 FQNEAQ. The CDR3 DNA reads TGTGCCAGCAGCGAAAATAGCCGGGTCTCCACTGAAGCTTTCTTT. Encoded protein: CASSENSRVSTEAFF.

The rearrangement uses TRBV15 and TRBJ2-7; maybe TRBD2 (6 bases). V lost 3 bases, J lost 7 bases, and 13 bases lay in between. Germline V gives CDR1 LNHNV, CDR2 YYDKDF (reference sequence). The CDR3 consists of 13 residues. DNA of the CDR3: TGTGCCACCAGCAGCGAGGGACGGGGGGAGCAGTACTTC. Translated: CATSSEGRGEQYF.

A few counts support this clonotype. CDR3 region: CASSLEVGRGYTF. The DNA of the CDR3 is TGTGCCAGCAGCTTAGAGGTGGGCAGGGGCTACACCTTC. The rearrangement joins TRBV7-2 to TRBJ1-2; no firm D call. CDR1 and CDR2 from the germline V gene are SGHTA and FQGNSA. Deletions cut 1 base from V and 8 bases from J, with 11 bases between. The CDR3 length is 13 residues. The full variable domain, completed using reference TRBV7-2 and TRBJ1-2, is GAGVSQSPSNKVTEKGKDVELRCDPISGHTALYWYRQSLGQGLEFLIYFQGNSAPDKSGLPSDRFSAERTGGSVSTLTIQRTQQEDSAVYLCASSLEVGRGYTFGSGTRLTVV.

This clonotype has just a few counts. This CDR3 is CSARLAGGPYNEQFF. In nucleotides, the CDR3 is TGCAGTGCTAGGTTAGCGGGGGGGCCCTACAATGAGCAGTTCTTC. This chain links TRBV20-1 with TRBJ2-1, with TRBD2 matching 11 bases. Trimming at V came to 3 bases and at J to 2 bases, leaving 3 bases not matched to a gene. This CDR3 has 15 amino acids. Germline CDR1 is DFQATT and CDR2 is SNEGSKA (reference sequence).

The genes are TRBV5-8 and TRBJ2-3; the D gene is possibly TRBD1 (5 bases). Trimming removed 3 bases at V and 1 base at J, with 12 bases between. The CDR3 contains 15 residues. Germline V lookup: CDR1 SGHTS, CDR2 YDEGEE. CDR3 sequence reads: CASSSQGPGTDTQYF. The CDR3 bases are TGTGCCAGCAGCTCCCAGGGCCCGGGCACAGATACGCAGTATTTT.

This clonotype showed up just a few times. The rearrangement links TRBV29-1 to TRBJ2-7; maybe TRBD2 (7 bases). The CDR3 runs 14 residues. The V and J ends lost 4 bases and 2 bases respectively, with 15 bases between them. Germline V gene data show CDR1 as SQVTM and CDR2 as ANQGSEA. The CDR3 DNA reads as TGCAGCGTTGGGGGGGGGCTAGTTCCCTACGAGCAGTACTTC. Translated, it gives CSVGGGLVPYEQYF.

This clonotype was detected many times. The DNA for the CDR3 is TGTGCCAGCAGCCAAGGAGCGGGATCCTACAATGAGCAGTTCTTC. Protein sequence: CASSQGAGSYNEQFF. This chain uses TRBV14 with TRBJ2-1; 7 nucleotides align to TRBD2. The germline V gene has CDR1 SGHDN and CDR2 FVKESK. The trim removed 1 base at V and 1 base at J, leaving 1 base unmatched. The CDR3 totals 15 residues.